The entry that follows covers one T cell receptor beta chain sequence. Its antigen remains unknown. The length of the CDR3 is 12 residues. V was pared by 6 bases and J by 12 bases, with 15 bases between. These data originate in a study of T cells in Graves' hyperthyroidism and ophthalmopathy. Study findings and constraints: Median prediction lead before ophthalmopathy onset was 6.5 months with the model. Classification by a 13 V-J model distinguished ophthalmopathy from stable hyperthyroidism.

From RNA transcripts, TCR beta CDR3 regions were amplified. With the HTBI primer set, the TCR CDR3 went through a first round of RT-PCR. TCRdb reanalysed the multiplex PCR reads using MiXCR and keeps one entry per CDR3 protein. The sample records over 700,000 distinct CDR3 sequences, about 35% being singletons. The material sequenced was blood. The chain is built from TRBV6-7 and TRBJ2-1; D may be TRBD1 (6 bases). TRBV6-7 is an open reading frame, and its role is uncertain. The source of this sequence is a woman between 40 and 55 years old with Graves' hyperthyroidism. CDR3 nucleotide sequence: TGTGCCAGCAGGCGCAGAGGGGGATGGCAGTTCTTC. This codes for CASRRRGGWQFF.